A selection of T cell receptor beta chains follows, all from one sample in a study of T-cell reconstitution after alpha-beta-depleted transplantation in children. TCRdb reanalysed the PCR reads using MiXCR and keeps one entry per CDR3 protein. The sample has 300,000 to 350,000 distinct CDR3 sequences; 15% to 20% are singletons. The sample was PBMCs, mostly from graft donor cells, taken 360 days after TCRalphabeta/CD19-depleted stem cell transplant. These receptors were obtained from a male patient under 10 years old who had a stem cell transplant for acute lymphoblastic leukemia, so the T cells may come from the graft donor. Both conserved end residues are part of each CDR3. Fields, in order: V gene, D gene, CDR3 protein. A D gene is named only where the DNA matches it firmly.

V: TRBV4-1; D: TRBD2; CDR3: CASSQRGLAGGPTGELFF
V: TRBV28; D: NA; CDR3: CASSATGLETQYF
V: TRBV28; D: TRBD2; CDR3: CASTLALAGNTQYF
V: TRBV2; D: TRBD1; CDR3: CASSEWPGGSNEQFF
V: TRBV6-1; D: TRBD2; CDR3: CASEIRGGEQFF
V: TRBV12-3/TRBV12-4; D: TRBD2; CDR3: CASSLRAPGLAGVRETQYF
V: TRBV18; D: NA; CDR3: CASSPGRKETQYF
V: TRBV29-1; D: NA; CDR3: CSVGMRTANTGELFF
V: TRBV4-2; D: TRBD1; CDR3: CASSPTRTGVRETQYF
V: TRBV5-4; D: NA; CDR3: CASSAGPGVDGTEAFF
V: TRBV7-2; D: NA; CDR3: CASSKPRGSSYNEQFF
V: TRBV12-3/TRBV12-4; D: TRBD2; CDR3: CASSLGGSGQETQYF
V: TRBV7-3; D: NA; CDR3: CASSLVASSDTQYF
V: TRBV6-6; D: NA; CDR3: CASSYSGNYGYTF
V: TRBV27; D: NA; CDR3: CATLRRGTQYF
V: TRBV7-8; D: TRBD2; CDR3: CASSLVALAQYNEQFF
V: TRBV2; D: TRBD1; CDR3: CASSESGTELFF
V: TRBV20-1; D: NA; CDR3: CSARTNATSYNEQFF
V: TRBV27; D: NA; CDR3: CASSFGVPNLGLITDTQYF
V: TRBV12-5; D: TRBD2; CDR3: CASRPGLAAYNEQFF
V: TRBV15; D: NA; CDR3: CATSVDRGEQFF
V: TRBV28; D: TRBD2; CDR3: CASSVSGVAKNIQYF
V: TRBV6-1; D: TRBD2; CDR3: CASSPLADASSTDTQYF
V: TRBV6-5; D: TRBD1; CDR3: CASSYSPGGGTEAFF
V: TRBV3-1; D: NA; CDR3: CASSQGLGRLEKETQYF
V: TRBV11-2; D: NA; CDR3: CASSSRQRAHEQYF
V: TRBV4-1; D: NA; CDR3: CASSQPTQGSYNEQFF
V: TRBV5-1; D: TRBD2; CDR3: CASSLQLAGVNTGELFF
V: TRBV7-2; D: NA; CDR3: CASSFGGLTDTQYF
V: TRBV10-3; D: NA; CDR3: CATRAPTENTGELFF
V: TRBV27; D: NA; CDR3: CASSFEHTGDSPLHF
V: TRBV20-1; D: NA; CDR3: CSAWSGPYEQYF
V: TRBV20-1; D: NA; CDR3: CSAPRDRGAGNTGELFF
V: TRBV28; D: NA; CDR3: CASSLLGRGETQYF
V: TRBV2; D: NA; CDR3: CASSELDTQYF
V: TRBV6-2/TRBV6-3; D: NA; CDR3: CASSNRDYNEQFF
V: TRBV29-1; D: TRBD2; CDR3: CSVEVRGRTKNIQYF
V: TRBV15; D: NA; CDR3: CATSRGDANTGELFF
V: TRBV4-3; D: NA; CDR3: CASSQDAGSRPDTQYF
V: TRBV28; D: NA; CDR3: CASSPTGGGSEAFF
V: TRBV5-1; D: TRBD1; CDR3: CASSLVDRERETQYF